Shown below are 22 T cell receptor beta chains from a single sample sequenced in a study of cytomegalovirus exposure and HLA in healthy donors. The PCR employed 60 Vbeta primers together with 13 Jbeta primers. Some clones are missing from TCRdb's copy, which holds only in-frame ones; the method was immunoSEQ multiplex PCR. The repertoire includes around 140,000 clones, 65% to 80% of them detected once, and about 7% sits in the top ten. Sequencing was carried out using PBMCs. Receptors were obtained from a man aged 25-45 years in good health and CMV-seronegative.

There are a few counts of this clone. The genes are TRBV12-2 and TRBJ2-6; the tabulated D call, TRBD1, remains unverified against the DNA. TRBV12-2 is described as a pseudogene. This CDR3 has 18 amino acids. The CDR3 sequence is CASRLRPGTGNGANVLTF. As DNA, the CDR3 is TGTGCAAGTCGCTTAAGGCCTGGGACAGGGAACGGGGCCAACGTCCTGACTTTC.

This clone was seen just once. The chain combines TRBV18 with TRBJ1-2, with TRBD1 matching 8 bases. The CDR3 extends over 13 amino acids. Trimming took 2 bases from V and 6 from J; bases not matched to a gene: 2. Germline CDR1 is KGHSH and CDR2 is LQKENI. DNA for the CDR3: TGTGCCAGCTCACCAAAGGACAGGGATGGCTACACCTTC. Its translation is CASSPKDRDGYTF.

The chain carries TRBV11-2 and TRBJ2-3; 12 bases are shared with TRBD2. The CDR3 is 15 residues long. V was pared by 6 bases and J by 3 bases, with 4 bases of the junction left unmatched. Germline lookup yields CDR1 SGHAT and CDR2 FQNNGV. The CDR3 loop reads CASSLTSGGTDTQYF. DNA for the CDR3: TGTGCCAGCAGTTTAACTAGCGGGGGGACAGATACGCAGTATTTT.

This clone was detected once. V is TRBV14 and J is TRBJ1-4, with TRBD1 matching over 7 bases. The CDR3 contains 14 residues. Germline V gives CDR1 SGHDN, CDR2 FVKESK. V gave up 4 bases and J gave up 4 bases; unmatched junction bases: 3. The CDR3 DNA sequence: TGTGCCAGCAGCCTGGGACAGATTAATGAAAAACTGTTTTTT. Translated: CASSLGQINEKLFF. Complete variable domain (other parts from reference TRBV14 and TRBJ1-4): EAGVTQFPSHSVIEKGQTVTLRCDPISGHDNLYWYRRVMGKEIKFLLHFVKESKQDESGMPNNRFLAERTGGTYSTLKVQPAELEDSGVYFCASSLGQINEKLFFGSGTQLSVL.

The chain combines TRBV29-1 with TRBJ2-3; 10 positions agree with TRBD2. With V trimmed by 6 bases and J by 2 bases, 8 bases remained unmatched. CDR3 length: 15 residues. Germline V gene sequence: CDR1 SQVTM, CDR2 ANQGSEA. The CDR3 spells CSVTRTSGYTDTQYF. The CDR3 coding sequence is TGCAGCGTGACCAGGACTAGCGGATACACAGATACGCAGTATTTT.

The rearrangement links TRBV7-2 to TRBJ1-5; D remains unclear. Germline CDR1 SGHTA, CDR2 FQGNSA. This CDR3 has 12 amino acids. Trimming cost V 5 bases and J 4 bases, with 6 bases left between them. The CDR3 region is CASSNYNQPQHF. As DNA, the CDR3 is TGTGCCAGCAGCAATTATAATCAGCCCCAGCATTTT.

This sequence joins TRBV2 and TRBJ2-5; possible D gene TRBD2, 5 bases. The CDR3 runs 12 residues. Trimming pared 5 bases from V and 5 bases from J, leaving 9 bases between. Germline V lookup: CDR1 SNHLY, CDR2 FYNNEI. CDR3 bases: TGTGCCAGCAGTCGGGGTCAGGAGACCCAGTACTTC. It codes for CASSRGQETQYF.

The V and J genes are TRBV7-2 and TRBJ1-6; D perhaps matches TRBD1 (5 bases). V was trimmed by 5 bases and J by 7 bases, leaving 15 bases between them. There are 15 residues in the CDR3. CDR1 and CDR2 (germline): SGHTA, FQGNSA. The CDR3 DNA reads TGTGCCAGCAGCCGCGCGGGGCGGGAAAATTCACCCCTCCACTTT. Its protein is CASSRAGRENSPLHF. The full variable domain, its missing parts supplied by reference TRBV7-2 and TRBJ1-6, is GAGVSQSPSNKVTEKGKDVELRCDPISGHTALYWYRQSLGQGLEFLIYFQGNSAPDKSGLPSDRFSAERTGGSVSTLTIQRTQQEDSAVYLCASSRAGRENSPLHFGNGTRLTVT.

The V and J genes are TRBV5-4 and TRBJ2-2; D not certain. Germline assignment: CDR1 SGHNT and CDR2 YYREEE (reference sequence). Trimming took off 5 bases at V and 6 bases at J, with 11 bases between the two ends. This CDR3 is built from 13 residues. The CDR3 DNA reads TGTGCCAGCAGACTACCGAAGTCCGGGGAGCTGTTTTTT. Protein product: CASRLPKSGELFF. The full variable domain, rest sourced from reference TRBV5-4 and TRBJ2-2, is ETGVTQSPTHLIKTRGQQVTLRCSSQSGHNTVSWYQQALGQGPQFIFQYYREEENGRGNFPPRFSGLQFPNYSSELNVNALELDDSALYLCASRLPKSGELFFGEGSRLTVL.

CDR3 sequence (DNA): TGTGCCAGCAGTCCACGGACAGTCACAGATACGCAGTATTTT. As protein: CASSPRTVTDTQYF. The chain has TRBV27 and TRBJ2-3; perhaps TRBD1 as D (6 bases). CDR1 is MNHEY and CDR2 is SMNVEV in the germline V gene (reference sequence). Trimming left V 5 bases short and J 2 bases short, with 11 bases between. The CDR3 totals 14 residues.

The genes are TRBV6-6 and TRBJ2-7, with D uncertain. CDR1 MNHNY and CDR2 SVGAGI come from the germline V gene (reference sequence). Deletions cut 7 bases from V and 5 bases from J, with 21 bases between. CDR3 length: 15 amino acids. The CDR3 here is CASKERKGLRDEQYF. CDR3 coding DNA: TGTGCCAGCAAAGAACGGAAAGGTCTACGGGACGAGCAGTACTTC.

This sequence joins TRBV25-1 and TRBJ1-2; D unclear. Trimming took 3 bases from V and 8 from J, leaving 19 bases between them. The length of the CDR3 is 15 residues. In germline, CDR1 is MGHDK, CDR2 SYGVNS. CDR3 DNA: TGTGCCAGCAGTGACCCCCAGGCCCGTCCTGGCGGCTACACCTTC. Its protein is CASSDPQARPGGYTF.

The sample holds one count of this clone. This sequence joins TRBV6-5 and TRBJ2-1; 9 positions match TRBD1. This CDR3 is 13 amino acids long. Germline loops: CDR1 MNHEY, CDR2 SVGAGI. V lost 9 bases, J lost 2 bases, and 2 bases stayed unmatched. As DNA, the CDR3 is TGTGCCAGTTGGACAGGGGCCTACAATGAGCAGTTCTTC. Protein product: CASWTGAYNEQFF.

V and J are TRBV5-1 and TRBJ2-1, with D possibly TRBD1 on 6 matching bases. This CDR3 is 13 amino acids long. CDR1 is SGHRS and CDR2 is YFSETQ in the germline V gene. V lost 3 bases to trimming and J lost 8 bases, with 12 bases between them. Here the CDR3 DNA reads TGCGCCAGCAGCTACGGGACAAACGATGAGCAGTTCTTC. This translates into CASSYGTNDEQFF.

The chain joins TRBV6-4 to TRBJ2-1; D is perhaps TRBD1 (5 bases). Germline-derived CDR1 and CDR2 are MRHNA and SNTAGT. This CDR3 contains 14 residues. V dropped 4 bases and J dropped 5 bases, with 12 bases sitting between them. CDR3 amino acids: CASSGKEGDNEQFF. The CDR3 nucleotides read TGTGCCAGCAGTGGTAAAGAAGGGGACAATGAGCAGTTCTTC.

J is TRBJ2-7 and V is TRBV6-5; 10 positions agree with TRBD1. This CDR3 spans 15 amino acids. The V gene's germline CDR1 is MNHEY and CDR2 SVGAGI. V lost 0 bases, J lost 5 bases, and 4 bases stayed unmatched. CDR3 amino acids: CASSYSGTGVHEQYF. The CDR3 DNA reads TGTGCCAGCAGTTACTCCGGGACAGGGGTCCACGAGCAGTACTTC.

This chain uses TRBV30 with TRBJ2-3; TRBD1 is a possible D gene (6 bases). Germline V gene sequence: CDR1 GTSNPN, CDR2 SVGIG (reference sequence). The CDR3 length is 15 residues. Trimming shortened V by 3 bases and J by 1 base, and 14 bases separated the two germline ends. CDR3 DNA: TGTGCCTGGAGGTCAGGGGCCCCTCGCACAGATACGCAGTATTTT. Residues: CAWRSGAPRTDTQYF.

The chain joins TRBV6-1 to TRBJ2-7, with TRBD1 as a possible D gene (6 bases). V was trimmed by 7 bases and J by 2 bases, leaving 12 bases between them. Germline V lookup: CDR1 MNHNS, CDR2 SASEGT. The CDR3 has 13 residues. The CDR3, as DNA: TGTGCCAGCACAACAGGGATAGCCTACGAGCAGTACTTC. It specifies CASTTGIAYEQYF.

This chain joins TRBV28 and TRBJ2-5, with a possible D match to TRBD2 (6 bases). The germline gives CDR1 MDHEN, CDR2 SYDVKM. The ends were cut back, 3 bases at V and 7 bases at J, with 15 bases in the middle. This CDR3 region has 14 residues. The DNA of the CDR3 is TGTGCCAGCAGTTTCGGGACTGTCGTCGTGACCCAGTACTTC. Its translation is CASSFGTVVVTQYF.

With regard to this clone: This specimen includes other DNA sequences encoding the same CDR3. This chain connects TRBV7-7 to TRBJ2-5; weak D call: TRBD1 (5 bases). The CDR3 is 13 amino acids. Trimming cost V 1 base and J 2 bases, with 5 bases left between them. Per germline, CDR1 SSHAT and CDR2 FNYEAQ (reference sequence). DNA for the CDR3: TGTGCCAGCAGCTTAGGACAGCAAGAGACCCAGTACTTC. Its protein is CASSLGQQETQYF.

The chain has TRBV6-5 and TRBJ2-7; D perhaps matches TRBD1 (5 bases). Per the germline V gene, CDR1 is MNHEY and CDR2 is SVGAGI. The CDR3 spans 13 residues. V lost 2 bases and J 0 bases, leaving 5 bases between the germline ends. In DNA, the CDR3 is TGTGCCAGCAGTTACGGGGCCTCCTACGAGCAGTACTTC. It codes for CASSYGASYEQYF.

In this sample, this clone turned up once. CDR3 loop: CASKWSYGYTF. The CDR3 region has the DNA TGTGCCAGCAAATGGAGCTATGGCTACACCTTC. The chain has TRBV25-1 and TRBJ1-2; D call uncertain. The CDR3 runs to 11 residues. Germline V CDR1 and CDR2: MGHDK, SYGVNS. V lost 7 bases to trimming and J lost 4 bases, with 7 bases between them.